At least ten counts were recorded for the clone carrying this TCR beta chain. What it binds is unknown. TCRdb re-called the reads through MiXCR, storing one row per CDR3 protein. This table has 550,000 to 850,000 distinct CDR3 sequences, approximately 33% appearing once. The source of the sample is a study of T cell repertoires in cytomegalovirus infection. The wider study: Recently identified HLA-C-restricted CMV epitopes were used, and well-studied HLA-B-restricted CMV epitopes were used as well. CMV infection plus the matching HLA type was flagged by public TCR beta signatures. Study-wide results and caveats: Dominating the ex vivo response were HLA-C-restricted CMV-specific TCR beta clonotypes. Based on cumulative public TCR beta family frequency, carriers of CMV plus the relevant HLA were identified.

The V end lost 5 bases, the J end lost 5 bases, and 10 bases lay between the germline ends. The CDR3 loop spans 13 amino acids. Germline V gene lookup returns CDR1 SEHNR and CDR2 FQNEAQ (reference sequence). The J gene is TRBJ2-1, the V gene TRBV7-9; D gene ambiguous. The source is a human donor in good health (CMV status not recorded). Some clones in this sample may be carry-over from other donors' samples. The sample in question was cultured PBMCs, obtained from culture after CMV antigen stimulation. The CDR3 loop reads CASSPPRNNEQFF. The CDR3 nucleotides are TGTGCCAGCAGCCCCCCCAGAAACAATGAGCAGTTCTTC.